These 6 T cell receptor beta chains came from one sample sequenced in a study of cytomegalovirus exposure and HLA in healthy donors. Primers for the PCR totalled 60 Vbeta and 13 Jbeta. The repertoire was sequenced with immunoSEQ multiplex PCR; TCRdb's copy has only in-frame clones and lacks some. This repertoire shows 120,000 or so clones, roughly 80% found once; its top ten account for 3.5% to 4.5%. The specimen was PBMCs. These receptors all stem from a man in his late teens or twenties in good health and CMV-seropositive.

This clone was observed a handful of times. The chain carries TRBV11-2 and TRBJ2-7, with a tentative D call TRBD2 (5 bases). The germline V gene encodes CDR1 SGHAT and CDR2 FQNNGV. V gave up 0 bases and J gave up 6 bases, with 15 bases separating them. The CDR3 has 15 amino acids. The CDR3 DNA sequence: TGTGCCAGCAGCTTAGACTCTTCTTCGGGGTCCGAGCAGTACTTC. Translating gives CASSLDSSSGSEQYF.

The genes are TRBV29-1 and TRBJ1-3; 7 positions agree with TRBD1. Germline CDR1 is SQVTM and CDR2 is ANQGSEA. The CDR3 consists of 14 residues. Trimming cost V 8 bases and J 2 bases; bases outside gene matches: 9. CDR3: CSTRGEFTGNTIYF. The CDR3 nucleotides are TGCAGCACCAGGGGGGAGTTCACTGGAAACACCATATATTTT.

In DNA, the CDR3 is TGTGCCAGCAGCTTGGAGGTTGACAGAAGCTCTGGAAACACCATATATTTT. Its protein product is CASSLEVDRSSGNTIYF. The chain has TRBV5-6 and TRBJ1-3; the D gene is possibly TRBD1 (5 bases). The V and J ends lost 0 bases and 0 bases respectively, with 13 bases between them. CDR1 is SGHDT and CDR2 is YYEEEE in the germline V gene. The CDR3 consists of 17 residues.

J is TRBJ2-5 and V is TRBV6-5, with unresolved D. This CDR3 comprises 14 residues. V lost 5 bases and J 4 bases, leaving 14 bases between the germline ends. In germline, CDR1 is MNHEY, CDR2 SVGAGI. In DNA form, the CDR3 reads TGTGCCAGCAGTCCTGGAGAGGATAGAGAGACCCAGTACTTC. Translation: CASSPGEDRETQYF.

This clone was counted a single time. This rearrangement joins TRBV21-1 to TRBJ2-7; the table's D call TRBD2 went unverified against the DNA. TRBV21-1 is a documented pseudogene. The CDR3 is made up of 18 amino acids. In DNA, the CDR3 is TGTGCCAGCAGCAAAGTCATTCGTGTAGCGGGGGTCACCTACGAGCAGTACTTC. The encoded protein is CASSKVIRVAGVTYEQYF.

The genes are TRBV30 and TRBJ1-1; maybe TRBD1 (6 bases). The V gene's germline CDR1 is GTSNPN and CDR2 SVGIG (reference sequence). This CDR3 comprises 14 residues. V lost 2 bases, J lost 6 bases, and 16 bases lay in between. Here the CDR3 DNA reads TGTGCCTGGAGTCGGGGACAAGGCCCTCCTGAAGCTTTCTTT. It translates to CAWSRGQGPPEAFF.